Listed below are T cell receptor beta chains from one sample, sequenced in a study of Ad26.COV2.S vaccination and SARS-CoV-2 variants. Sequencing was performed with immunoSEQ multiplex PCR; in TCRdb, only in-frame clones are kept and a portion is missing. The sample contains about 430,000 clones, over 75% of which appear only once. Material: peripheral blood, obtained in a trial of Ad26.COV2.S vaccine versus placebo. The receptors originated from a person between 18 and 65 years old who received the Ad26.COV2.S COVID-19 vaccine or a placebo. Each CDR3 is given with its conserved first and last residue. D genes are given only for firm matches. Clone size, where shown, is once, few, many, or a class for clones that have expanded.

d_gene: .; v_gene: TRBV2; abundance: .; j_gene: TRBJ2-7; CDR3aa: CASSARGYEQYF; CDR3nt: TGTGCCAGCAGTGCCAGGGGTTACGAGCAGTACTTC
d_gene: .; v_gene: TRBV27; abundance: .; j_gene: TRBJ2-5; CDR3aa: CASSFLPRQETQYF; CDR3nt: TGTGCCAGCAGTTTCCTCCCCCGACAAGAGACCCAGTACTTC
d_gene: TRBD2; v_gene: TRBV7-2; abundance: .; j_gene: TRBJ2-3; CDR3aa: CASSLAGRSTDTQYF; CDR3nt: TGTGCCAGCAGCTTAGCCGGGAGGAGCACAGATACGCAGTATTTT
d_gene: .; v_gene: TRBV5-4; abundance: .; j_gene: TRBJ2-7; CDR3aa: CASSLDSLSYEQYF; CDR3nt: TGTGCCAGCAGCTTGGACTCTCTTTCCTACGAGCAGTACTTC
d_gene: .; v_gene: TRBV5-8; abundance: once; j_gene: TRBJ2-7; CDR3aa: CASSLYGHPSYEQYF; CDR3nt: TGTGCCAGCAGCTTATACGGGCATCCTTCCTACGAGCAGTACTTC
d_gene: TRBD1; v_gene: TRBV6-6; abundance: .; j_gene: TRBJ1-5; CDR3aa: CASLRTPGQGNQPQHF; CDR3nt: TGTGCCAGCTTAAGAACCCCGGGACAGGGGAATCAGCCCCAGCATTTT
d_gene: TRBD2; v_gene: TRBV5-1; abundance: .; j_gene: TRBJ2-2; CDR3aa: CASSSGLAGANLYTGELFF; CDR3nt: TGCGCCAGCAGCTCGGGACTAGCGGGAGCGAATTTGTACACCGGGGAGCTGTTTTTT
d_gene: .; v_gene: TRBV9; abundance: .; j_gene: TRBJ1-4; CDR3aa: CASSGGQANEKLFF; CDR3nt: TGTGCCAGCAGCGGGGGACAAGCTAATGAAAAACTGTTTTTT
d_gene: .; v_gene: TRBV5-4; abundance: .; j_gene: TRBJ1-1; CDR3aa: CASSAWGATEAFF; CDR3nt: TGTGCCAGCAGCGCCTGGGGGGCCACTGAAGCTTTCTTT
d_gene: .; v_gene: TRBV6-5; abundance: .; j_gene: TRBJ2-2; CDR3aa: CASRGTPNTGELFF; CDR3nt: TGTGCCAGCAGAGGGACACCTAACACCGGGGAGCTGTTTTTT
d_gene: .; v_gene: TRBV10-1; abundance: .; j_gene: TRBJ2-7; CDR3aa: CASSVLRGAGYEQYF; CDR3nt: TGCGCCAGCAGTGTCCTCAGGGGCGCGGGCTACGAGCAGTACTTC
d_gene: .; v_gene: TRBV9; abundance: .; j_gene: TRBJ2-4; CDR3aa: CASSSRGGVEVGAKNIQYF; CDR3nt: TGTGCCAGCAGCTCCCGAGGGGGGGTGGAGGTGGGAGCCAAAAACATTCAGTACTTC
d_gene: TRBD1; v_gene: TRBV11-2; abundance: .; j_gene: TRBJ2-1; CDR3aa: CASSGTRGQGEQFF; CDR3nt: TGTGCCAGCAGCGGAACCAGGGGGCAGGGTGAGCAGTTCTTC
d_gene: TRBD2; v_gene: TRBV27; abundance: .; j_gene: TRBJ2-1; CDR3aa: CASRSGGPHNEQFF; CDR3nt: TGTGCCAGCCGATCGGGAGGGCCCCACAATGAGCAGTTCTTC
d_gene: .; v_gene: TRBV5-4; abundance: .; j_gene: TRBJ1-2; CDR3aa: CASSLELRGYTF; CDR3nt: TGTGCCAGCAGCTTGGAGCTGCGGGGCTACACCTTC
d_gene: TRBD2; v_gene: TRBV2; abundance: once; j_gene: TRBJ2-3; CDR3aa: CASTPGLAGEVRFTDTQYF; CDR3nt: TGTGCCAGCACTCCGGGACTAGCGGGAGAGGTTAGGTTCACAGATACGCAGTATTTT
d_gene: .; v_gene: TRBV28; abundance: once; j_gene: TRBJ1-4; CDR3aa: CASSSSLYRLNEKLFF; CDR3nt: TGTGCCAGCAGTTCCTCCCTCTACAGGTTGAATGAAAAACTGTTTTTT
d_gene: TRBD1; v_gene: TRBV6-5; abundance: .; j_gene: TRBJ2-7; CDR3aa: CASSPYNTGAGEQYF; CDR3nt: TGTGCCAGCAGTCCCTATAACACAGGGGCCGGCGAGCAGTACTTC
d_gene: .; v_gene: TRBV9; abundance: .; j_gene: TRBJ2-3; CDR3aa: CASSVGTDHTQYF; CDR3nt: TGTGCCAGCAGCGTAGGTACAGACCATACGCAGTATTTT
d_gene: .; v_gene: TRBV2; abundance: once; j_gene: TRBJ1-4; CDR3aa: CASRLAGVEKLFF; CDR3nt: TGTGCCAGCAGGCTGGCAGGCGTAGAAAAACTGTTTTTT
d_gene: .; v_gene: TRBV4-3; abundance: .; j_gene: TRBJ2-1; CDR3aa: CASSQDRTYNEQFF; CDR3nt: TGCGCCAGCAGCCAAGATAGGACCTACAATGAGCAGTTCTTC
d_gene: .; v_gene: TRBV19; abundance: .; j_gene: TRBJ1-2; CDR3aa: CASSSRDGYGYTF; CDR3nt: TGTGCCAGTAGCAGTCGGGACGGCTATGGCTACACCTTC
d_gene: .; v_gene: TRBV4-1; abundance: once; j_gene: TRBJ2-3; CDR3aa: CASSHENRDTDTQYF; CDR3nt: TGCGCCAGCAGCCACGAAAACAGGGACACAGATACGCAGTATTTT
d_gene: TRBD1; v_gene: TRBV2; abundance: once; j_gene: TRBJ2-3; CDR3aa: CASSEGTGWAKYF; CDR3nt: TGTGCCAGCAGTGAGGGGACAGGTTGGGCTAAGTATTTT
d_gene: TRBD1; v_gene: TRBV2; abundance: .; j_gene: TRBJ2-1; CDR3aa: CASGDRSYNEQFF; CDR3nt: TGTGCCAGCGGGGACAGGAGCTACAATGAGCAGTTCTTC
d_gene: .; v_gene: TRBV3-1/TRBV3-2; abundance: .; j_gene: TRBJ1-2; CDR3aa: CASSQDGFYGYTF; CDR3nt: TGTGCCAGCAGCCAAGATGGATTCTATGGCTACACCTTC
d_gene: .; v_gene: TRBV15; abundance: .; j_gene: TRBJ2-5; CDR3aa: CATSRGDLEETQYF; CDR3nt: TGTGCCACCAGCAGAGGCGATTTGGAAGAGACCCAGTACTTC
d_gene: .; v_gene: TRBV25-1; abundance: .; j_gene: TRBJ2-3; CDR3aa: CASSPRGTPFTDTQYF; CDR3nt: TGTGCCAGCAGTCCAAGGGGGACACCTTTCACAGATACGCAGTATTTT
d_gene: TRBD1; v_gene: TRBV7-2; abundance: .; j_gene: TRBJ1-1; CDR3aa: CASSDRDRGSAEAFF; CDR3nt: TGTGCCAGCAGCGATCGGGACAGGGGATCCGCTGAAGCTTTCTTT
d_gene: TRBD2; v_gene: TRBV2; abundance: .; j_gene: TRBJ2-1; CDR3aa: CASSEFDSGMSYNEQFF; CDR3nt: TGTGCCAGCAGTGAATTCGATAGCGGGATGTCCTACAATGAGCAGTTCTTC
d_gene: TRBD1; v_gene: TRBV28; abundance: .; j_gene: TRBJ2-1; CDR3aa: CASSIPQGGSGEQFF; CDR3nt: TGTGCCAGCAGCATCCCACAGGGGGGTTCCGGTGAGCAGTTCTTC
d_gene: .; v_gene: TRBV4-3; abundance: .; j_gene: TRBJ2-7; CDR3aa: CASSQDRSYEQYF; CDR3nt: TGCGCCAGCAGCCAAGACAGATCCTACGAGCAGTACTTC
d_gene: TRBD2; v_gene: TRBV11-3; abundance: .; j_gene: TRBJ2-5; CDR3aa: CASSLGSGQETQYF; CDR3nt: TGTGCCAGCAGCTTAGGTAGCGGGCAAGAGACCCAGTACTTC
d_gene: .; v_gene: TRBV5-6; abundance: .; j_gene: TRBJ1-2; CDR3aa: CASSYRGYSYGYTF; CDR3nt: TGTGCCAGCAGCTACCGGGGTTATAGCTATGGCTACACCTTC
d_gene: .; v_gene: TRBV4-1; abundance: once; j_gene: TRBJ2-3; CDR3aa: CASSLTIVSTDTQYF; CDR3nt: TGCGCCAGCAGCCTTACGATAGTGAGCACAGATACGCAGTATTTT
d_gene: .; v_gene: TRBV7-9; abundance: .; j_gene: TRBJ2-5; CDR3aa: CASSEGREPYQETQYF; CDR3nt: TGTGCCAGCAGCGAAGGACGTGAACCGTACCAAGAGACCCAGTACTTC
d_gene: TRBD1; v_gene: TRBV5-4; abundance: .; j_gene: TRBJ2-7; CDR3aa: CASSPGQGSIYEQYF; CDR3nt: TGTGCCAGCAGCCCCGGACAGGGATCTATTTACGAGCAGTACTTC
d_gene: .; v_gene: TRBV4-3; abundance: .; j_gene: TRBJ1-5; CDR3aa: CASSRYWTVDQPQHF; CDR3nt: TGCGCCAGCAGCCGTTATTGGACAGTAGATCAGCCCCAGCATTTT
d_gene: TRBD2; v_gene: TRBV3-1/TRBV3-2; abundance: .; j_gene: TRBJ2-7; CDR3aa: CASSQASGPYEQYF; CDR3nt: TGTGCCAGCAGCCAAGCTAGCGGTCCATACGAGCAGTACTTC
d_gene: TRBD2; v_gene: TRBV28; abundance: once; j_gene: TRBJ2-1; CDR3aa: CASSFLTSGIYNEQFF; CDR3nt: TGTGCCAGCAGTTTTTTGACTAGCGGGATTTACAATGAGCAGTTCTTC
d_gene: .; v_gene: TRBV20-1; abundance: .; j_gene: TRBJ1-1; CDR3aa: CSASNSMNTEAFF; CDR3nt: TGCAGTGCTAGTAACAGCATGAACACTGAAGCTTTCTTT
d_gene: .; v_gene: TRBV30; abundance: .; j_gene: TRBJ2-7; CDR3aa: CAWNRGAGIPYEQYF; CDR3nt: TGTGCCTGGAATCGGGGGGCGGGGATCCCTTACGAGCAGTACTTC
d_gene: TRBD2; v_gene: TRBV18; abundance: once; j_gene: TRBJ2-3; CDR3aa: CASRGTSGSRSTDTQYF; CDR3nt: TGTGCCAGCCGCGGGACTAGCGGGAGCCGTAGCACAGATACGCAGTATTTT
d_gene: .; v_gene: TRBV11-3; abundance: .; j_gene: TRBJ2-1; CDR3aa: CASSLPGGSYNEQFF; CDR3nt: TGTGCCAGCAGCCTACCAGGAGGCTCCTACAATGAGCAGTTCTTC
d_gene: .; v_gene: TRBV7-2; abundance: .; j_gene: TRBJ2-3; CDR3aa: CASSLGPRGYPSTDTQYF; CDR3nt: TGTGCCAGCAGCTTAGGCCCCCGGGGGTACCCCTCTACAGATACGCAGTATTTT
d_gene: .; v_gene: TRBV20-1; abundance: .; j_gene: TRBJ1-1; CDR3aa: CSSGSNTEAFF; CDR3nt: TGCAGTTCGGGCAGTAACACTGAAGCTTTCTTT
d_gene: TRBD2; v_gene: TRBV2; abundance: .; j_gene: TRBJ2-7; CDR3aa: CASKAGGIYEQYF; CDR3nt: TGTGCCAGCAAGGCGGGAGGGATATACGAGCAGTACTTC
d_gene: .; v_gene: TRBV5-4; abundance: .; j_gene: TRBJ2-5; CDR3aa: CASSIGDISKETQYF; CDR3nt: TGTGCCAGCAGTATAGGGGACATCTCCAAAGAGACCCAGTACTTC
d_gene: .; v_gene: TRBV30; abundance: .; j_gene: TRBJ1-5; CDR3aa: CAWSVDGQPQHF; CDR3nt: TGTGCCTGGAGTGTAGATGGTCAGCCCCAGCATTTT
d_gene: TRBD2; v_gene: TRBV27; abundance: .; j_gene: TRBJ2-7; CDR3aa: CASSPGLAYEQYF; CDR3nt: TGTGCCAGCAGTCCCGGACTAGCCTACGAGCAGTACTTC
d_gene: TRBD1; v_gene: TRBV28; abundance: .; j_gene: TRBJ1-6; CDR3aa: CASGPGQHFSPLHF; CDR3nt: TGTGCCAGCGGACCGGGACAGCACTTCTCGCCCCTCCACTTT
d_gene: .; v_gene: TRBV16; abundance: .; j_gene: TRBJ1-2; CDR3aa: CASSQSLYGYTF; CDR3nt: TGTGCCAGCAGCCAATCCCTCTATGGCTACACCTTC
d_gene: .; v_gene: TRBV27; abundance: .; j_gene: TRBJ2-2; CDR3aa: CASRARGRGVNTGELFF; CDR3nt: TGTGCCAGCAGGGCCAGGGGAAGGGGCGTTAACACCGGGGAGCTGTTTTTT
d_gene: TRBD1; v_gene: TRBV4-3; abundance: .; j_gene: TRBJ1-1; CDR3aa: CASSQDLRQGEKAFF; CDR3nt: TGCGCCAGCAGCCAAGATCTTCGACAGGGGGAAAAAGCTTTCTTT
d_gene: .; v_gene: TRBV12-2; abundance: .; j_gene: TRBJ2-3; CDR3aa: CASRFFTDTQYF; CDR3nt: TGTGCAAGTCGCTTCTTCACAGATACGCAGTATTTT
d_gene: TRBD2; v_gene: TRBV28; abundance: .; j_gene: TRBJ2-5; CDR3aa: CASTGSHSGIQETQYF; CDR3nt: TGTGCCAGCACAGGGTCCCACAGCGGGATCCAAGAGACCCAGTACTTC
d_gene: .; v_gene: TRBV27; abundance: .; j_gene: TRBJ2-1; CDR3aa: CASSLSPGNEQFF; CDR3nt: TGTGCCAGCAGTTTATCCCCGGGAAATGAGCAGTTCTTC